The T cell receptor beta chain described here comes from a study of T-cell reconstitution after alpha-beta-depleted transplantation in children. Deletions cut 3 bases from V and 2 bases from J, with 15 bases between. This CDR3 is 16 amino acids long. Per the germline V gene, CDR1 is SNHLY and CDR2 is FYNNEI. Preparation of the TCRbeta library used unique molecular identifiers. TCRdb re-derived calls from the PCR reads in MiXCR, one entry per CDR3 protein. The table has roughly 590,000 distinct CDR3 sequences, over 15% seen once. The TCR sequence derives from a human donor who donated a stem cell graft to a child with acute myeloid leukemia. The sample in question was PBMCs from the stem cell graft donor, obtained from the stem cell graft. V is TRBV2 and J is TRBJ2-3, with D perhaps matching TRBD2 (7 bases). The CDR3 sequence is CASSDSAGAYTDTQYF. The CDR3 coding sequence is TGTGCCAGCAGTGACAGCGCGGGGGCATACACAGATACGCAGTATTTT.